The rows below give T cell receptor beta chains drawn from one sample of a study of OX40 agonist ivuxolimab in advanced cancers. This table comes from immunoSEQ multiplex PCR, and its TCRdb copy is limited to in-frame clones, with some not included. This table has 55,000 or so clones, 75% to 90% appearing once. Sequenced here: CD4+ or CD8+ T cells sorted from blood, sampled in a trial of the OX40 agonist ivuxolimab. These receptors were collected from an adult with an advanced solid tumor such as melanoma, head and neck, liver or kidney cancer. CDR3s include the opening cysteine and the closing phenylalanine or tryptophan. Fields, in order: D gene, J gene, clone size, V gene, CDR3 DNA, CDR3 protein. A D gene is named only where the DNA matches it firmly. Not all rows give a size; the values are once, few, many and, for expanded clones, a class.

>.|TRBJ1-2|.|TRBV4-2
TGTGCCAGCAGCCAAGATAGCCGAGAACATGGCTACACCTTC
CASSQDSREHGYTF
>TRBD2|TRBJ2-6|.|TRBV19
TGTGCCAGCCTTCCTTCCCCGGGACTAATGGCTGGGGCCAACGTCCTGACTTTC
CASLPSPGLMAGANVLTF
>.|TRBJ2-3|.|TRBV6-1
TGTGCCAGTCTGCCAGGGGCACCAGATACGCAGTATTTT
CASLPGAPDTQYF
>.|TRBJ2-1|few|TRBV4-1
TGCGCCAGCAGCCAGACGCGGGGAAGCTCCTACAATGAGCAGTTCTTC
CASSQTRGSSYNEQFF
>.|TRBJ1-4|.|TRBV18
TGTGCCAGCTCACCAGGCGTGGGGAATGAAAAACTGTTTTTT
CASSPGVGNEKLFF
>.|TRBJ2-7|.|TRBV6-5
TGTGCCAGCAGTTACTCGGGGGGCAGGGCAGTTCGGGAGCAGTACTTC
CASSYSGGRAVREQYF
>.|TRBJ2-3|.|TRBV7-9
TGTGCCAGCAGCTTATCCCGCGGCGTGTCCCTCACAGATACGCAGTATTTT
CASSLSRGVSLTDTQYF
>TRBD2|TRBJ2-7|.|TRBV19
TGTGCCAGTAGTATCGCGGGGGGACGGAGAACTAGCCACGAGCAGTACTTC
CASSIAGGRRTSHEQYF
>.|TRBJ1-5|.|TRBV28
TGTGCCAGCAGGCGACAGGATTTGCGCAATCAGCCCCAGCATTTT
CASRRQDLRNQPQHF
>.|TRBJ2-1|.|TRBV6-5
TGTGCCAGCAGTTACTCCGGGATCCCCTACAATGAGCAGTTCTTC
CASSYSGIPYNEQFF
>TRBD1|TRBJ1-4|.|TRBV5-1
TGCGCCAGCAGCTTGGAGCCGGGACAGGGAACCGGGGGGGAAAAACTGTTTTTT
CASSLEPGQGTGGEKLFF
>TRBD1|TRBJ1-4|.|TRBV5-1
TGCGCCAGCAGCGGGACAGGGTATGAAAAACTGTTTTTT
CASSGTGYEKLFF
>.|TRBJ2-2|.|TRBV7-3
TGTGCCAGCAGCCCGGCTACATCGAGGGCCGGGGAGCTGTTTTTT
CASSPATSRAGELFF
>.|TRBJ1-4|.|TRBV5-1
TGCGCCAGCAGCCCGGGGCAGAAGTTTGAAAAACTGTTTTTT
CASSPGQKFEKLFF
>TRBD2|TRBJ2-7|.|TRBV18
TGTGCCAGCTCACCACTTCCTCGGACTAGCGGGAGGGCCTACGAGCAGTACTTC
CASSPLPRTSGRAYEQYF
>TRBD2|TRBJ2-1|.|TRBV28
TGTGCCAGCAGTTTAATAGCGGGAAGGGGGTACAATGAGCAGTTCTTC
CASSLIAGRGYNEQFF
>TRBD2|TRBJ2-7|few|TRBV29-1
TGCAGCGCTCTAGCGGGAGGGCTCGAGCAGTACTTC
CSALAGGLEQYF
>TRBD2|TRBJ2-7|.|TRBV6-1
TGTGCCAGCACCAAGTTAACTAGCGGGAGTAACGAGCAGTACTTC
CASTKLTSGSNEQYF
>.|TRBJ2-7|.|TRBV6-4
TGTGCCAGCAGTTGGGGGACGGGGAATACCTTCTACGAGCAGTACTTC
CASSWGTGNTFYEQYF
>.|TRBJ2-3|.|TRBV6-6
TGTGCCAGCAGTTCATACACAGATACGCAGTATTTT
CASSSYTDTQYF
>.|TRBJ1-3|.|TRBV6-6
TGTGCCAGCAGCTTCCTCCCAGCTGGAAACACCATATATTTT
CASSFLPAGNTIYF
>.|TRBJ2-2|.|TRBV15
TGTGCCACCAGCAGAGATCACGGGGTAGCGGCCGGGGAGCTGTTTTTT
CATSRDHGVAAGELFF
>.|TRBJ1-4|few|TRBV5-1
TGCGCCAGCAGCCCGGACTATTGGAATGAAAAACTGTTTTTT
CASSPDYWNEKLFF
>.|TRBJ2-3|once|TRBV7-2
TGTGCCAGCAGCTTACCTCCGGACAGACAAACAGATACGCAGTATTTT
CASSLPPDRQTDTQYF
>.|TRBJ1-1|once|TRBV30
TGTGCCTGGAGAAGTGGCTGGACTGAAGCTTTCTTT
CAWRSGWTEAFF
>.|TRBJ1-4|.|TRBV2
TGTGCCAGCAGGCTAGTAGGTGGAAAACTGTTTTTT
CASRLVGGKLFF
>.|TRBJ1-1|.|TRBV19
TGTGCCAGTATTGGTAGACAGAACACTGAAGCTTTCTTT
CASIGRQNTEAFF
>.|TRBJ2-5|.|TRBV7-6
TGTGCCAGCAGCCCCGGACTACCGTACCAAGAGACCCAGTACTTC
CASSPGLPYQETQYF
>.|TRBJ2-4|.|TRBV20-1
TGCAGTGCGCTCCCCAGGGTAATTCAACACTTC
CSALPRVIQHF
>.|TRBJ2-1|.|TRBV27
TGTGCCAGGCTAGTCCGGCGACAGATTTCCTACAATGAGCAGTTCTTC
CARLVRRQISYNEQFF
>TRBD2|TRBJ2-1|.|TRBV7-6
TGTGCCAGCAGCTCTCAGCTACTAGCGGGAGACTACAATGAGCAGTTCTTC
CASSSQLLAGDYNEQFF
>.|TRBJ1-2|.|TRBV6-6
TGTGCCAGCAGTTGGGGCCGGGACATCACTAACTATGGCTACACCTTC
CASSWGRDITNYGYTF
>TRBD1|TRBJ1-4|.|TRBV5-1
TGCGCCAGCAGCTTGGCCGGGCAGGGGGCGGACGATGAAAAACTGTTTTTT
CASSLAGQGADDEKLFF
>.|TRBJ2-2|.|TRBV19
TGTGCCAGTAGTAGGCAGGGCTCGAACACCGGGGAGCTGTTTTTT
CASSRQGSNTGELFF
>.|TRBJ1-6|.|TRBV2
TGTGCCAGCACGACCAGCCAGCGAAATAATTCACCCCTCCACTTT
CASTTSQRNNSPLHF
>TRBD1|TRBJ1-2|.|TRBV18
TGTGCCAGCTCACCATCTAGGACAGGGGTTGATGGCTACACCTTC
CASSPSRTGVDGYTF
>.|TRBJ1-5|.|TRBV28
TGTGCCAGCAGTCCCATCTCGGCAGCTACCCTCAATCAGCCCCAGCATTTT
CASSPISAATLNQPQHF
>TRBD2|TRBJ2-7|.|TRBV7-8
TGTGCCAGCAGTCGGACTAGCGGGATTTACGAGCAGTACTTC
CASSRTSGIYEQYF
>.|TRBJ2-3|.|TRBV10-3
TGTGCCATCAGTGAGTCTAAGGGGGGCCAGGGTCCCACAGATACGCAGTATTTT
CAISESKGGQGPTDTQYF
>.|TRBJ2-3|few|TRBV4-1
TGCGCCAGCAGCCAAGATAGAAAGGGCACAGATACGCAGTATTTT
CASSQDRKGTDTQYF
>.|TRBJ2-5|.|TRBV7-2
TGTGCCAGCAGCTCGGGACTTACTAAGGAGACCCAGTACTTC
CASSSGLTKETQYF
>.|TRBJ2-7|.|TRBV19
TGTGCCAGTAGTGAAGGCAGGGGTTGGTACGAGCAGTACTTC
CASSEGRGWYEQYF
>.|TRBJ2-1|.|TRBV29-1
TGCAGCGTGTTGAGGGTCCCTCAAAATGAGCAGTTCTTC
CSVLRVPQNEQFF
>.|TRBJ2-5|.|TRBV7-6
TGTGCCAGCAGCTGGACCAGAGGCAACCAAGAGACCCAGTACTTC
CASSWTRGNQETQYF
>.|TRBJ2-4|few|TRBV5-1
TGCGCCAGCAGCTTGGAATTCGGGGACATTCAGTACTTC
CASSLEFGDIQYF
>.|TRBJ1-2|.|TRBV18
TGTGCCAGCTCACCTTTAGTGGACACCGGTCTTGGCTACACCTTC
CASSPLVDTGLGYTF
>.|TRBJ1-2|.|TRBV6-5
TGTGCCAGCAGCCCTACCGACAGCTATGGCTACACCTTC
CASSPTDSYGYTF
>TRBD2|TRBJ2-1|.|TRBV5-1
TGCGCCAGCAGCTTACGGTCAGGGAGGGGAATTGAGCAGTTCTTC
CASSLRSGRGIEQFF
>.|TRBJ2-1|.|TRBV5-1
TGCGCCAGCAGCTTCGACAGCCACAATGAGCAGTTCTTC
CASSFDSHNEQFF
>.|TRBJ2-2|.|TRBV7-7
TGTGCTAGCAGACGCCAGGGTGACACCGGGGAGCTGTTTTTT
CASRRQGDTGELFF
>TRBD1|TRBJ2-5|once|TRBV29-1
TGCAGCGTTGGGGACAGGGGGCAGAGAGAGACCCAGTACTTC
CSVGDRGQRETQYF
>.|TRBJ2-6|.|TRBV6-6
TGTGCCAGCAGTTACATCCGGGACTTCTGGGCCAACGTCCTGACTTTC
CASSYIRDFWANVLTF
>.|TRBJ1-4|.|TRBV5-1
TGCGCCAGCAGCTCTACGGTTGGGGCGGGAGGGCAACTGTTTTTT
CASSSTVGAGGQLFF
>.|TRBJ1-6|.|TRBV7-9
TGTGCCAGCAGTTCGCAAGACAGGAATAATTCACCCCTCCACTTT
CASSSQDRNNSPLHF
>TRBD2|TRBJ2-1|.|TRBV7-9
TGTGCCAGCCTTTCCTCCGGGACTAGCGGGAGCTCCTACAATGAGCAGTTCTTC
CASLSSGTSGSSYNEQFF
>TRBD2|TRBJ2-3|.|TRBV10-1
TGCGCCAGCAGTGAGATCGGTTTCGTGGGAGGGCGCACAGATACGCAGTATTTT
CASSEIGFVGGRTDTQYF
>.|TRBJ2-1|few|TRBV7-3
TGTGCCAGCAGCCTCGGAACGGGTATCTCCTACAATGAGCAGTTCTTC
CASSLGTGISYNEQFF